A single sample gave rise to the 27 T cell receptor beta chains below, sequenced in a study of blood T cell repertoires in COVID-19. The assay was immunoSEQ multiplex PCR, and TCRdb's table has in-frame clones only and misses some. This sample carries about 34,000 clones, 90% of them seen once, and the ten largest clones take roughly 19%. The sample consisted of peripheral blood. These receptors came from a man older than 75 with acute or convalescent COVID-19.

This sequence joins TRBV28 and TRBJ1-2, with D possibly TRBD1 on 6 matching bases. V gave up 6 bases and J gave up 4 bases, with 15 bases separating them. Germline V lookup: CDR1 MDHEN, CDR2 SYDVKM. CDR3 length: 14 amino acids. CDR3 residues: CASREVGGSYGYTF. For the CDR3, the DNA is TGTGCCAGCAGAGAAGTTGGGGGCAGCTATGGCTACACCTTC.

The chain joins TRBV18 to TRBJ2-2; D is ambiguous. V gave up 2 bases and J gave up 0 bases, with 10 bases separating them. This CDR3 has 16 amino acids. Germline V lookup: CDR1 KGHSH, CDR2 LQKENI. CDR3 coding DNA: TGTGCCAGCTCACCATACCAACTCGCGAACACCGGGGAGCTGTTTTTT. It translates to CASSPYQLANTGELFF.

The V call is TRBV5-1, the J call TRBJ2-7; 7 bases line up with TRBD1. The CDR3 is 17 residues long. Germline loops: CDR1 SGHRS, CDR2 YFSETQ. Losses at the gene ends were 0 bases for V and 1 base for J; bases not matched to a gene: 10. CDR3 in amino acids: CASSLAIGTAGSYEQYF. CDR3 in DNA: TGCGCCAGCAGCTTGGCCATCGGGACAGCTGGGTCCTACGAGCAGTACTTC.

This chain joins TRBV6-1 and TRBJ1-5; the D is unclear. Trimming left V 3 bases short and J 2 bases short, with 11 bases between. CDR3 size: 15 residues. CDR1 MNHNS and CDR2 SASEGT come from the germline V gene. CDR3 bases: TGTGCCAGCAGTGAGGGCAGGTCCCGCAATCAGCCCCAGCATTTT. It specifies CASSEGRSRNQPQHF.

The genes are TRBV5-4 and TRBJ1-6, with D possibly matching TRBD1 (6 bases). From germline, CDR1 is SGHNT and CDR2 YYREEE (reference sequence). CDR3 length: 17 residues. V lost 0 bases and J lost 7, with 17 bases in between. Here the CDR3 reads CASSLESGPGVNSPLHF. The CDR3 nucleotides read TGTGCCAGCAGCTTGGAGTCGGGGCCAGGGGTGAATTCACCCCTCCACTTT. Variable domain in full (rest from reference TRBV5-4 and TRBJ1-6): ETGVTQSPTHLIKTRGQQVTLRCSSQSGHNTVSWYQQALGQGPQFIFQYYREEENGRGNFPPRFSGLQFPNYSSELNVNALELDDSALYLCASSLESGPGVNSPLHFGNGTRLTVT.

This chain joins TRBV6-4 and TRBJ2-2; 8 bases are shared with TRBD1. Trimming at V came to 6 bases and at J to 6 bases, leaving 9 bases not matched to a gene. CDR1 is MRHNA and CDR2 is SNTAGT in the germline V gene. This CDR3 is built from 15 residues. Here the CDR3 reads CASRSGQGGSGELFF. The CDR3 DNA reads TGTGCCAGCAGATCCGGACAGGGTGGATCCGGGGAGCTGTTTTTT.

The chain combines TRBV15 with TRBJ2-3, with a weak D call TRBD2 (7 bases). V was shortened by 8 bases and J by 2 bases, with 14 bases between the two germline ends. CDR3 size: 14 residues. Per the germline V gene, CDR1 is LNHNV and CDR2 is YYDKDF (reference sequence). CDR3 bases: TGTGCCACCTCTAAGGGGGGGGACACAGATACGCAGTATTTT. Translation: CATSKGGDTDTQYF.

This clone was picked up one time. The chain uses TRBV5-1 and TRBJ2-5; 7 bases align to TRBD1. Trimming removed 2 bases from V and 1 base from J; junction bases left unmatched: 5. This CDR3 has 15 amino acids. CDR1 is SGHRS and CDR2 is YFSETQ in the germline V gene. The CDR3 spells CASSLQAGGQETQYF. The CDR3 DNA follows: TGCGCCAGCAGCTTACAGGCAGGGGGCCAAGAGACCCAGTACTTC. The variable domain in full, completed from reference TRBV5-1 and TRBJ2-5, reads KAGVTQTPRYLIKTRGQQVTLSCSPISGHRSVSWYQQTPGQGLQFLFEYFSETQRNKGNFPGRFSGRQFSNSRSEMNVSTLELGDSALYLCASSLQAGGQETQYFGPGTRLLVL.

V gene TRBV3-1 (or the pseudogene TRBV3-2) combines with J gene TRBJ2-5; D is uncertain. This CDR3 comprises 12 residues. The ends were cut back, 4 bases at V and 2 bases at J, with 5 bases in the middle. Germline CDR1 and CDR2: LGHDT and YNNKEL (reference sequence). CDR3 in DNA: TGTGCCAGCAGCCCCAGGCAAGAGACCCAGTACTTC. This sequence encodes CASSPRQETQYF.

The chain links TRBV9 to TRBJ1-4; 8 bases are a match to TRBD1. Germline loops: CDR1 SGDLS, CDR2 YYNGEE. CDR3 length: 14 amino acids. Germline trimming cut 0 bases from V and 8 bases from J; bases unmatched to any gene: 3. CDR3 sequence (DNA): TGTGCCAGCAGCGTAGGGACAGGGAAGGAAAAACTGTTTTTT. It encodes CASSVGTGKEKLFF.

There are a few counts of this clone. This chain links TRBV21-1 with TRBJ1-5. TRBV21-1 is labeled a pseudogene. CDR3 length equals 15 residues. In DNA form, the CDR3 reads TGTGCCAGCAGCAAAGTCCCCTGTAGCAATCAGCCCCAGCATTTT. Its protein is CASSKVPCSNQPQHF.

The chain joins TRBV10-1 to TRBJ2-7; 9 nucleotides agree with TRBD1. Trimming at V came to 8 bases and at J to 4 bases, leaving 3 bases not matched to a gene. Germline CDR1 WNHNN, CDR2 SYGVQD (reference sequence). The CDR3 loop spans 12 amino acids. In DNA, the CDR3 is TGCGCCAGCGGGGACAGGGTGTACGAGCAGTACTTC. It yields the protein CASGDRVYEQYF.

The genes are TRBV3-1 (or the pseudogene TRBV3-2) and TRBJ2-6, with 8 nucleotides matching TRBD1. CDR3 length: 17 amino acids. The germline V gene encodes CDR1 LGHDT and CDR2 YNNKEL (reference sequence). V lost 4 bases, J lost 4 bases, and 9 bases stayed unmatched. CDR3 nucleotide sequence: TGTGCCAGCAGCCGGGACAGGATCCCCGGAGGGGCCAACGTCCTGACTTTC. Translated: CASSRDRIPGGANVLTF.

The genes are TRBV10-3 and TRBJ2-3; the D gene is possibly TRBD1 (6 bases). Trimming left V 3 bases short and J 8 bases short, with 15 bases between. The CDR3 length is 14 residues. The germline gives CDR1 ENHRY, CDR2 SYGVKD. CDR3 region: CAISDTGQALTQYF. The CDR3, as DNA: TGTGCCATCAGTGACACAGGGCAGGCTCTTACGCAGTATTTT.

This clone was recorded once. The chain links TRBV27 to TRBJ1-6, with D maybe TRBD1 (6 bases). The CDR3 has 15 amino acids. The V end was cut by 1 base, the J end by 6 bases, with 10 bases between. Germline CDR1 is MNHEY and CDR2 is SMNVEV (reference sequence). The CDR3 sequence: CASSLYGRGNSPLHF. CDR3 sequence (DNA): TGTGCCAGCAGTTTATATGGCAGGGGTAATTCACCCCTCCACTTT.

The rearrangement uses TRBV30 and TRBJ1-6, with 10 bases aligning to TRBD1. The trim removed 3 bases at V and 9 bases at J, leaving 5 bases unmatched. This CDR3 has 14 amino acids. Germline-derived CDR1 and CDR2 are GTSNPN and SVGIG (reference sequence). CDR3 sequence reads: CAWRGTGEGSPLHF. Here the CDR3 DNA reads TGTGCCTGGAGAGGGACAGGGGAAGGTTCACCCCTCCACTTT. Filled out from reference TRBV30 and TRBJ1-6, the complete variable domain reads SQTIHQWPATLVQPVGSPLSLECTVEGTSNPNLYWYRQAAGRGLQLLFYSVGIGQISSEVPQNLSASRPQDRQFILSSKKLLLSDSGFYLCAWRGTGEGSPLHFGNGTRLTVT.

The V and J genes are TRBV10-3 and TRBJ1-1; 7 bases map to TRBD1. After removal of 0 bases from V and 0 bases from J, the junction contained 4 bases not matched to a gene. The CDR3 is 16 residues long. The germline CDR1 and CDR2 sequences are ENHRY and SYGVKD. CDR3 sequence (DNA): TGTGCCATCAGTGAGTCTGTAGGGACAGTGAACACTGAAGCTTTCTTT. Translation: CAISESVGTVNTEAFF.

The chain uses TRBV5-1 and TRBJ1-4, with D possibly being TRBD1 (6 bases). Trimming removed 1 base from V and 8 bases from J, with 12 bases in between. Germline assignment: CDR1 SGHRS and CDR2 YFSETQ. This CDR3 contains 14 residues. In DNA form, the CDR3 reads TGCGCCAGCAGCTTGTGGGGGCAGGAAGAAAAACTGTTTTTT. Translation: CASSLWGQEEKLFF.

The rearrangement joins TRBV28 to TRBJ2-7; 7 bases map to TRBD1. Trimming at V came to 10 bases and at J to 5 bases, leaving 11 bases not matched to a gene. The germline V gene has CDR1 MDHEN and CDR2 SYDVKM. This CDR3 comprises 13 residues. The CDR3: CATIRGNLHEQYF. The DNA for the CDR3 is TGTGCCACAATCAGGGGGAACCTCCACGAGCAGTACTTC.

The V call is TRBV27, the J call TRBJ2-7; D gene uncertain. This CDR3 has 13 amino acids. V lost 5 bases and J 2 bases, leaving 10 bases between the germline ends. Germline V gives CDR1 MNHEY, CDR2 SMNVEV (reference sequence). The CDR3 DNA is TGTGCCAGCAGTCCCCCCCCTCCCTACGAGCAGTACTTC. It is translated as CASSPPPPYEQYF.

The rearrangement joins TRBV6-5 to TRBJ2-1, with a weak D call TRBD1 (7 bases). The germline gives CDR1 MNHEY, CDR2 SVGAGI. CDR3 length: 16 amino acids. V lost 4 bases and J lost 3, with 16 bases in between. The CDR3 DNA reads TGTGCCAGCAGTTCCCTGCAGGGGGGCCTCTACAATGAGCAGTTCTTC. It codes for CASSSLQGGLYNEQFF.

The chain links TRBV7-8 to TRBJ1-2, with D unresolved. V lost 5 bases, J lost 4 bases, and 20 bases lay in between. The CDR3 has 16 amino acids. Per the germline V gene, CDR1 is SGHVS and CDR2 is FQNEAQ. DNA of the CDR3: TGTGCCAGCAGCCTTAGCCCACGGTATAGCACCTATGGCTACACCTTC. Protein product: CASSLSPRYSTYGYTF. Supplemented by reference TRBV7-8 and TRBJ1-2, the full variable domain reads GAGVSQSPRYKVAKRGQDVALRCDPISGHVSLFWYQQALGQGPEFLTYFQNEAQLDKSGLPSDRFFAERPEGSVSTLKIQRTQQEDSAVYLCASSLSPRYSTYGYTFGSGTRLTVV.

The V gene is TRBV4-1, the J gene TRBJ2-2; D is uncertain. Germline CDR1 MGHRA, CDR2 YSYEKL. The CDR3 spans 14 residues. V lost 2 bases to trimming and J lost 3 bases, with 7 bases between them. CDR3 protein: CASSQTSYTGELFF. CDR3 nucleotide sequence: TGCGCCAGCAGCCAAACGAGCTACACCGGGGAGCTGTTTTTT.

The chain recombines TRBV10-3 with TRBJ2-7; D perhaps matches TRBD1 (7 bases). V lost 6 bases and J lost 5, with 8 bases in between. The germline V gene has CDR1 ENHRY and CDR2 SYGVKD. This CDR3 has 11 amino acids. The CDR3, as DNA: TGTGCCATCAGCAGGGGGGACGAGCAGTACTTC. Encoded protein: CAISRGDEQYF.

The rearrangement joins TRBV5-4 to TRBJ2-7, with no clear D. Trimming took off 1 base at V and 3 bases at J, with 5 bases between the two ends. The CDR3 loop spans 12 amino acids. CDR1 and CDR2 from the germline V gene are SGHNT and YYREEE (reference sequence). The CDR3 reads CASSLHSYEQYF. DNA of the CDR3: TGTGCCAGCAGCTTGCACAGCTACGAGCAGTACTTC. Filled out from reference TRBV5-4 and TRBJ2-7, the complete variable domain reads ETGVTQSPTHLIKTRGQQVTLRCSSQSGHNTVSWYQQALGQGPQFIFQYYREEENGRGNFPPRFSGLQFPNYSSELNVNALELDDSALYLCASSLHSYEQYFGPGTRLTVT.

This clone was seen a single time. The V gene is TRBV10-3, the J gene TRBJ1-5; D perhaps matches TRBD1 (5 bases). Trimming removed 3 bases at V and 4 bases at J, with 13 bases between. The CDR3 spans 15 residues. CDR1 and CDR2 from the germline V gene are ENHRY and SYGVKD. The CDR3 sequence: CAISDARSGNQPQHF. In nucleotides, the CDR3 is TGTGCCATCAGTGATGCCAGGTCAGGGAATCAGCCCCAGCATTTT.

The rearrangement joins TRBV9 to TRBJ2-3; D remains unclear. V dropped 0 bases and J dropped 4 bases, with 9 bases sitting between them. The germline CDR1 and CDR2 sequences are SGDLS and YYNGEE. The CDR3 has 14 amino acids. This CDR3 is CASSVVPDSDTQYF. CDR3 in DNA: TGTGCCAGCAGCGTAGTACCAGACTCAGATACGCAGTATTTT.